Below are 16 T cell receptor beta chains sequenced from a single sample in a study of T cell changes during pregnancy in multiple sclerosis (dated by TCRdb to between 2019 and 2020). The library was obtained by the immunoSEQ multiplex PCR assay. Sourced from immuneACCESS, this table was stored by TCRdb with only in-frame sequences that have V and J called. A share of the clones is absent; for the studies checked, an unresolved V gene accounts for under half, and the remainder has no known explanation. The sample includes tens of thousands of clones, with roughly 89% observed a single time. The ten largest account for under 2% of the sample. Sequenced material: peripheral blood, taken in the second trimester of pregnancy. These receptors all stem from a female donor with multiple sclerosis, enrolled in a pregnancy study.

The rearrangement joins TRBV15 to TRBJ2-1, with TRBD1 matching over 8 bases. J gave up 1 base and V 8 bases, and 4 bases lay outside the gene matches. CDR1 and CDR2 from the germline V gene are LNHNV and YYDKDF (reference sequence). The CDR3 has 14 residues. CDR3 protein: CATQTGDSYNEQFF. DNA of the CDR3: TGTGCCACCCAGACAGGGGATTCCTACAATGAGCAGTTCTTC.

The CDR3 DNA sequence: TGTGCCAGCAGTATCCGGGACAGGAGCTCCTACGAGCAGTACTTC. This translates into CASSIRDRSSYEQYF. This chain uses TRBV27 with TRBJ2-7; 8 nucleotides match TRBD1. Germline V lookup: CDR1 MNHEY, CDR2 SMNVEV (reference sequence). The CDR3 is made up of 15 amino acids. Germline trimming cut 5 bases from V and 0 bases from J; bases unmatched to any gene: 6.

The chain recombines TRBV5-1 with TRBJ2-2; D not resolved. This CDR3 has 15 residues. Trimming took off 4 bases at V and 0 bases at J, with 10 bases between the two ends. Germline CDR1 SGHRS, CDR2 YFSETQ. The CDR3 coding sequence is TGCGCCAGCAGCCCGCCGATAGCGAACACCGGGGAGCTGTTTTTT. Translated, it gives CASSPPIANTGELFF.

The V and J genes are TRBV27 and TRBJ2-1; 10 nucleotides match TRBD2. CDR3 size: 17 residues. Per the germline V gene, CDR1 is MNHEY and CDR2 is SMNVEV (reference sequence). V lost 5 bases to trimming and J lost 4 bases; unmatched junction nucleotides: 11. CDR3 in DNA: TGTGCCAGCAGTACCCGCCAGCCTAGCGGGAGTTACAATGAGCAGTTCTTC. Translated: CASSTRQPSGSYNEQFF.

The V call is TRBV5-6, the J call TRBJ1-2; 10 nucleotides line up with TRBD1. This CDR3 comprises 16 residues. After removal of 4 bases from V and 2 bases from J, the junction contained 8 bases not matched to a gene. CDR1 is SGHDT and CDR2 is YYEEEE in the germline V gene. CDR3 sequence: CASSDVGTGANYGYTF. The CDR3 coding sequence is TGTGCCAGCAGCGATGTGGGGACAGGGGCCAACTATGGCTACACCTTC.

This sequence joins TRBV27 and TRBJ2-5; possible D gene TRBD1, 6 bases. CDR1 is MNHEY, CDR2 SMNVEV, per germline (reference sequence). Trimming shortened V by 8 bases and J by 2 bases, and 15 bases separated the two germline ends. CDR3 length equals 14 residues. CDR3 in DNA: TGTGCCAGCGGCTCAGGGGAGTGGCAAGAGACCCAGTACTTC. Residues: CASGSGEWQETQYF.

The sample holds a few counts of this clone. V and J are TRBV7-9 and TRBJ2-1; maybe TRBD1 (5 bases). V gave up 3 bases and J gave up 13 bases, with 16 bases separating them. Germline V gene sequence: CDR1 SEHNR, CDR2 FQNEAQ (reference sequence). There are 13 residues in the CDR3. CDR3 sequence: CASSFRWRQPQFF. Written as DNA, the CDR3 is TGTGCCAGCAGCTTTCGGTGGAGACAGCCCCAGTTCTTC.

This clone has just a few counts. V and J are TRBV30 and TRBJ1-5, with TRBD1 identical over 8 bases. Germline CDR1 and CDR2: GTSNPN and SVGIG (reference sequence). The junction had 16 bases not matched to a gene; V was cut back by 5 bases and J by 7 bases. There are 16 residues in the CDR3. The CDR3 region is CAWGTGWFGIHQPQHF. CDR3 DNA: TGTGCCTGGGGGACAGGTTGGTTCGGGATTCACCAGCCCCAGCATTTT.

The chain employs TRBV19 and TRBJ1-2; 7 bases fit TRBD1. The germline V gene has CDR1 LNHDA and CDR2 SQIVND (reference sequence). Trimming removed 4 bases from V and 8 bases from J; junction bases left unmatched: 7. The CDR3 is 13 amino acids. The CDR3 nucleotides are TGTGCCAGTAGTACCGAGGGGGCGCCCGGCTACACCTTC. Amino acids: CASSTEGAPGYTF.

The rearrangement joins TRBV14 to TRBJ1-4; tentative D call: TRBD1 (5 bases). The CDR3 sequence is 16 residues long. The V gene lost 1 base and the J gene lost 10 bases, with 19 bases spanning the gap. CDR1 and CDR2 from the germline V gene are SGHDN and FVKESK. The CDR3 here is CASSQGLRTTVGKLFF. In DNA form, the CDR3 reads TGTGCCAGCAGCCAAGGGTTGCGGACAACCGTAGGAAAACTGTTTTTT.

The J gene is TRBJ1-2, the V gene TRBV6-1, with no clear D. V was trimmed by 4 bases and J by 6 bases, leaving 3 bases between them. Germline V CDR1 and CDR2: MNHNS, SASEGT. This CDR3 has 10 amino acids. In nucleotides, the CDR3 is TGTGCCAGCAGTGCAGATGGCTACACCTTC. As protein: CASSADGYTF.

The chain uses TRBV7-8 and TRBJ1-4; 8 bases fit TRBD1. The CDR3 consists of 16 residues. After removal of 5 bases from V and 10 bases from J, the junction contained 15 bases not matched to a gene. The germline gives CDR1 SGHVS, CDR2 FQNEAQ. The CDR3 is CASSPRRSGGRGKLFF. DNA for the CDR3: TGTGCCAGCAGCCCTAGGAGGTCAGGGGGCCGCGGAAAACTGTTTTTT.

The chain couples TRBV5-5 to TRBJ1-1; 9 bases map to TRBD1. V shed 4 bases and J 3 bases; nucleotides not matched to a gene: 13. The CDR3 runs 17 residues. The germline gives CDR1 SGHKS, CDR2 YYEKEE (reference sequence). CDR3 sequence (DNA): TGTGCCAGCAGCCCCGTCCCGGGACAGGGTAGGGACACTGAAGCTTTCTTT. Amino acid sequence: CASSPVPGQGRDTEAFF.

The chain joins TRBV29-1 to TRBJ2-1; 11 bases map to TRBD2. This CDR3 comprises 13 residues. CDR1 is SQVTM and CDR2 is ANQGSEA in the germline V gene. V was pared by 6 bases and J by 13 bases, with 11 bases of the junction left unmatched. The CDR3 nucleotides are TGCAGCGTAGGAGGGGGGACTAGCGGCCGCCAGTTCTTC. Amino acids: CSVGGGTSGRQFF.

This clone has only a few counts. This rearrangement joins TRBV6-1 to TRBJ2-7; no clear D. This CDR3 is 14 amino acids long. Trimming stripped 4 bases from V and 0 bases from J, with 10 bases between. Looked up from germline, CDR1 is MNHNS and CDR2 is SASEGT. CDR3: CASSGLGSSYEQYF. Written as DNA, the CDR3 is TGTGCCAGCAGTGGCTTGGGCAGCTCCTACGAGCAGTACTTC.

The chain uses TRBV6-1 and TRBJ2-6; 8 nucleotides agree with TRBD1. This CDR3 has 19 amino acids. The germline V gene has CDR1 MNHNS and CDR2 SASEGT. The V gene end was trimmed by 8 bases and the J gene end by 0 bases; junction bases not matched to a gene: 15. The CDR3 bases are TGTGCCAGCGGTGCTGGGGGGCCAGGGGGCGCCTCTGGGGCCAACGTCCTGACTTTC. It is translated as CASGAGGPGGASGANVLTF.